Below are 25 T cell receptor beta chains sequenced from a single sample in a study of shared clonotypes between healthy human individuals. The table came from immunoSEQ multiplex PCR; TCRdb's copy has only in-frame clones and leaves some out. This repertoire shows 1.6 million or so clones, 98% found once; its top ten account for about 0.34%. The material sequenced was naive CD4+ T cells sorted from blood. Subset meaning: CD45RA+ positively selected. These receptors originate from a man aged 25-45 years in good health.

This clone appeared once. The rearrangement uses TRBV2 and TRBJ1-2, with 7 bases aligning to TRBD1. In germline, CDR1 is SNHLY, CDR2 FYNNEI. The CDR3 sequence is 15 residues long. Germline trimming cut 1 base from V and 4 bases from J; bases unmatched to any gene: 6. Written as DNA, the CDR3 is TGTGCCAGCAGTGAAGGGAGGGGGCGCTTCTATGGCTACACCTTC. This gives the protein CASSEGRGRFYGYTF.

The chain links TRBV7-9 to TRBJ2-7; maybe TRBD2 (6 bases). Trimming left V 5 bases short and J 6 bases short, with 11 bases between. There are 12 residues in the CDR3. CDR1 is SEHNR and CDR2 is FQNEAQ in the germline V gene (reference sequence). Written as DNA, the CDR3 is TGTGCCAGCAGCCGTAGCGGCCTCGAGCAGTACTTC. It is translated as CASSRSGLEQYF.

This chain connects TRBV6-5 to TRBJ2-7; 8 bases map to TRBD1. This CDR3 spans 14 amino acids. CDR1 MNHEY and CDR2 SVGAGI come from the germline V gene. J was trimmed by 2 bases and V by 5 bases; bases with no gene match: 5. In nucleotides, the CDR3 is TGTGCCAGCAGTACTACAGGGGGACCCTACGAGCAGTACTTC. Its translation is CASSTTGGPYEQYF.

The V gene is TRBV29-1, the J gene TRBJ1-1; D is uncertain. Deletions cut 4 bases from V and 0 bases from J, with 6 bases between. The CDR3 loop spans 12 amino acids. Looked up from germline, CDR1 is SQVTM and CDR2 is ANQGSEA. CDR3: CSVGLLNTEAFF. The CDR3 region has the DNA TGCAGCGTTGGGCTGTTGAACACTGAAGCTTTCTTT.

V gene TRBV18 combines with J gene TRBJ2-7; D is uncertain. In germline, CDR1 is KGHSH, CDR2 LQKENI. The CDR3 totals 17 residues. V was cut by 1 base and J by 0 bases, with 16 bases left in between. The CDR3 protein is CASSPLPARPYSYEQYF. DNA of the CDR3: TGTGCCAGCTCACCACTCCCTGCCAGGCCGTACTCCTACGAGCAGTACTTC.

The rearrangement links TRBV28 to TRBJ1-4; the D is unclear. Trimming shortened V by 8 bases and J by 11 bases, and 18 bases separated the two germline ends. This CDR3 is 13 amino acids long. In germline, CDR1 is MDHEN, CDR2 SYDVKM. CDR3 region: CASRSGILYKLFF. CDR3 nucleotide sequence: TGTGCCAGCCGCTCCGGGATCCTGTATAAACTGTTTTTT.

The J gene is TRBJ2-1, the V gene TRBV5-6; D remains ambiguous. The CDR3 length is 14 residues. Germline V lookup: CDR1 SGHDT, CDR2 YYEEEE. The V and J ends lost 5 bases and 9 bases respectively, with 18 bases between them. The CDR3 reads CASSSRFGASEQFF. The CDR3 DNA is TGTGCCAGCAGTTCGCGGTTTGGTGCAAGTGAGCAGTTCTTC.

For the CDR3, the DNA is TGTGCCAGCTCCGAATTGGATAACACTGAAGCTTTCTTT. This encodes CASSELDNTEAFF. The chain recombines TRBV18 with TRBJ1-1, with no clear D. The CDR3 covers 13 residues. The V gene's germline CDR1 is KGHSH and CDR2 LQKENI. V was clipped by 6 bases and J by 2 bases, with 10 bases between them.

This chain links TRBV4-2 with TRBJ2-2; a possible D gene is TRBD1 (6 bases). This CDR3 has 15 amino acids. Germline V gene lookup returns CDR1 LGHNA and CDR2 YNFKEQ. Trimming stripped 4 bases from V and 5 bases from J, with 14 bases between. The CDR3 sequence is CASSREIQGTGELFF. DNA of the CDR3: TGTGCCAGCAGCCGGGAAATACAGGGAACCGGGGAGCTGTTTTTT.

The CDR3 DNA sequence: TGTGCCAGCAGTGCCCCGACTAGCTTGGAGACCCAGTACTTC. Residues: CASSAPTSLETQYF. The genes are TRBV28 and TRBJ2-5, with 7 bases identical to TRBD2. Germline V gives CDR1 MDHEN, CDR2 SYDVKM. The V gene end was trimmed by 5 bases and the J gene end by 5 bases; junction bases not matched to a gene: 8. This CDR3 is 14 amino acids long.

V usage is TRBV28 and J usage is TRBJ2-1, with 8 bases identical to TRBD2. Trimming at V came to 2 bases and at J to 8 bases, leaving 11 bases not matched to a gene. The germline CDR1 and CDR2 sequences are MDHEN and SYDVKM. The CDR3 loop spans 16 amino acids. The CDR3 is CASSLIAGRLLYEQFF. In DNA, the CDR3 is TGTGCCAGCAGTTTAATAGCGGGACGGCTTTTGTATGAGCAGTTCTTC.

The chain is built from TRBV9 and TRBJ2-2; D remains ambiguous. Germline V gene data show CDR1 as SGDLS and CDR2 as YYNGEE. The CDR3 is made up of 15 amino acids. The V and J ends lost 0 bases and 5 bases respectively, with 11 bases between them. The CDR3 DNA reads as TGTGCCAGCAGCGTAGGTCGTTACGCTACCGGGGAGCTGTTTTTT. It is translated as CASSVGRYATGELFF.

This chain joins TRBV27 and TRBJ2-7; perhaps D is TRBD1 or TRBD2 (6 bases each). Germline values: CDR1 MNHEY, CDR2 SMNVEV (reference sequence). Trimming removed 5 bases at V and 3 bases at J, with 23 bases between. CDR3 length equals 17 residues. The chain's CDR3 is CASSDRGRGGGFYEQYF. CDR3 nucleotide sequence: TGTGCCAGCAGTGACCGGGGGCGGGGAGGTGGCTTCTACGAGCAGTACTTC.

The V and J genes are TRBV2 and TRBJ2-1; TRBD2 matches at 12 bases. V gave up 4 bases and J gave up 9 bases; unmatched junction bases: 4. Looked up from germline, CDR1 is SNHLY and CDR2 is FYNNEI. The CDR3 loop spans 14 amino acids. The CDR3 is CASSGTSGIREQFF. In nucleotides, the CDR3 is TGTGCCAGCAGTGGGACTAGCGGGATTCGTGAGCAGTTCTTC.

The J gene is TRBJ1-5, the V gene TRBV6-5, with TRBD1 as a possible D gene (5 bases). The CDR3 runs 14 residues. Germline CDR1 MNHEY, CDR2 SVGAGI. V was clipped by 5 bases and J by 11 bases, with 19 bases between them. Written as DNA, the CDR3 is TGTGCCAGCAGTGCATCAGGGAACCTCAGGGCCCAGCATTTT. Translation gives CASSASGNLRAQHF.

The chain carries TRBV6-1 and TRBJ2-1, with D uncertain. CDR3 length equals 15 residues. Germline V CDR1 and CDR2: MNHNS, SASEGT. V was pared by 4 bases and J by 2 bases, with 12 bases between. The CDR3 bases are TGTGCCAGCAGTGTCGGCGCCCAACCCTACAATGAGCAGTTCTTC. Its translation: CASSVGAQPYNEQFF.

The chain is built from TRBV11-2 and TRBJ2-5; 8 bases fit TRBD2. CDR3 length: 16 residues. V was pared by 0 bases and J by 5 bases, with 8 bases of the junction left unmatched. The germline CDR1 and CDR2 sequences are SGHAT and FQNNGV. The CDR3 sequence is CASSLDPAGAWETQYF. The CDR3 nucleotides read TGTGCCAGCAGCTTAGATCCAGCGGGAGCATGGGAGACCCAGTACTTC.

The CDR3 is CASSLGGQPGHF. CDR3 sequence (DNA): TGTGCCAGCAGCTTGGGGGGACAGCCGGGGCATTTT. The rearrangement joins TRBV5-6 to TRBJ1-5, with 7 positions matching TRBD1. V dropped 0 bases and J dropped 15; count of bases not matched to a gene: 6. This CDR3 has 12 residues. The germline V gene has CDR1 SGHDT and CDR2 YYEEEE.

The rearrangement uses TRBV11-2 and TRBJ2-1, with no clear D. Per the germline V gene, CDR1 is SGHAT and CDR2 is FQNNGV. The CDR3 loop spans 12 amino acids. The V and J ends lost 5 bases and 5 bases respectively, with 7 bases between them. The CDR3 loop is CASSRKNNEQFF. The CDR3 coding sequence is TGTGCCAGCAGCAGGAAAAACAATGAGCAGTTCTTC.

The chain uses TRBV7-8 and TRBJ1-2; 8 bases agree with TRBD1. Germline V gene sequence: CDR1 SGHVS, CDR2 FQNEAQ. This CDR3 is 15 amino acids long. The V and J ends lost 4 bases and 4 bases, in that order; junction bases with no gene match: 8. The CDR3 spells CASSSRDRLFYGYTF. CDR3 DNA: TGTGCCAGCAGCTCTCGGGACAGGCTCTTCTATGGCTACACCTTC.

This clone was seen a handful of times. This chain uses TRBV6-1 with TRBJ2-7; a weak D match, TRBD1 (6 bases). The ends were cut back, 1 base at V and 1 base at J, with 11 bases in the middle. The CDR3 spans 15 residues. CDR1 and CDR2 from the germline V gene are MNHNS and SASEGT. Written as DNA, the CDR3 is TGTGCCAGCAGTGAAGAACAGGGAAGGTCCTACGAGCAGTACTTC. Protein: CASSEEQGRSYEQYF.

This chain connects TRBV21-1 to TRBJ1-2. TRBV21-1 is a pseudogene locus. This CDR3 has 15 residues. The CDR3 DNA follows: TGTGCCAGCAGCAATTGTGTGGAATGGGACTATGGCTACACCTTC. Its translation is CASSNCVEWDYGYTF.

Only one count was recorded for this clone. V and J are TRBV27 and TRBJ2-3; no reliable D call. V lost 3 bases and J 0 bases, leaving 4 bases between the germline ends. Germline V gene lookup returns CDR1 MNHEY and CDR2 SMNVEV (reference sequence). The CDR3 length is 13 residues. The DNA for the CDR3 is TGTGCCAGCAGTTTCGCTAGCACAGATACGCAGTATTTT. Its protein product is CASSFASTDTQYF.

Remarks on this clone: Other DNA sequences of this sample code for an identical CDR3. The V gene is TRBV18, the J gene TRBJ2-7, with D possibly being TRBD1 (6 bases). V was shortened by 6 bases and J by 3 bases, with 15 bases between the two germline ends. This CDR3 comprises 14 residues. The germline V gene encodes CDR1 KGHSH and CDR2 LQKENI. The CDR3 sequence: CASSPTGGVYEQYF. As DNA, the CDR3 is TGTGCCAGCTCCCCGACAGGTGGGGTCTACGAGCAGTACTTC.

The chain uses TRBV18 and TRBJ2-1; 11 nucleotides agree with TRBD2. Losses at the gene ends were 4 bases for V and 7 bases for J; bases not matched to a gene: 9. The CDR3 consists of 16 residues. Germline lookup yields CDR1 KGHSH and CDR2 LQKENI. The DNA of the CDR3 is TGTGCCAGCTCACTCACTAGCGGGAGCTGGGCTAATGAGCAGTTCTTC. This encodes CASSLTSGSWANEQFF.